This passage covers 18 T cell receptor beta chains from one sample sequenced in a study of identical twins. TCRdb reanalysed the 5' RACE reads using MiXCR and keeps one entry per CDR3 protein. The repertoire has around 1.7 million distinct CDR3 sequences, 32% of them found once; the top ten carry 0.25% to 0.3%. Sequenced material: cord blood. The receptors here all came from a newborn girl in good health.

The chain recombines TRBV2 with TRBJ2-1; no definite D call. The ends were cut back, 7 bases at V and 3 bases at J, with 16 bases in the middle. This CDR3 region has 15 residues. The germline gives CDR1 SNHLY, CDR2 FYNNEI. CDR3 sequence: CASTDGLTVYNEQFF. DNA of the CDR3: TGTGCCAGCACGGACGGCCTAACGGTCTACAATGAGCAGTTCTTC. Drawing the rest from reference TRBV2 and TRBJ2-1, the complete variable domain is EPEVTQTPSHQVTQMGQEVILRCVPISNHLYFYWYRQILGQKVEFLVSFYNNEISEKSEIFDDQFSVERPDGSNFTLKIRSTKLEDSAMYFCASTDGLTVYNEQFFGPGTRLTVL.

This clonotype was seen only a few times. The chain joins TRBV4-2 to TRBJ2-3; 12 bases match TRBD2. Germline V gene data show CDR1 as LGHNA and CDR2 as YNFKEQ. The CDR3 is 18 amino acids. The ends lost 1 base at V and 1 base at J; junction bases unmatched: 6. CDR3 amino acids: CASSQVARLAGGTDTQYF. CDR3 nucleotides: TGTGCCAGCAGCCAAGTTGCCCGACTAGCGGGGGGCACAGATACGCAGTATTTT.

There are a few counts of this clonotype. This chain links TRBV20-1 with TRBJ2-7, with 10 bases lining up with TRBD2. The CDR3 is made up of 14 amino acids. The ends lost 1 base at V and 9 bases at J; junction bases unmatched: 9. The germline gives CDR1 DFQATT, CDR2 SNEGSKA (reference sequence). CDR3 sequence (DNA): TGCAGTGCTAGAGTTTCTAGCGGGAGTCTCGGGCAGTACTTC. Amino acids: CSARVSSGSLGQYF.

This clonotype was observed many times. One end of the junction fails to match germline, which may point to a read error. V is TRBV5-1 and J is TRBJ1-4; D possibly corresponds to TRBD1 (5 bases). CDR1 and CDR2 (germline): SGHRS, YFSETQ. CDR3 length: 13 residues. The CDR3 here is CASSLRGNEKLFF. In DNA, the CDR3 is TGTGCCAGCAGTTTGAGGGGTAATGAAAAACTGTTTTTT.

The sample holds one count of this clonotype. The CDR3 protein is CASSVTGSSPLHF. The CDR3, as DNA: TGTGCCAGCAGTGTTACAGGGAGTTCACCCCTCCACTTT. V usage is TRBV27 and J usage is TRBJ1-6, with TRBD1 as a possible D gene (6 bases). CDR3 length equals 13 residues. V lost 5 bases and J lost 9, with 11 bases in between. Germline CDR1 and CDR2: MNHEY and SMNVEV (reference sequence).

This clonotype came up a few times. J is TRBJ1-6 and V is TRBV20-1; 10 positions match TRBD1. J was trimmed by 5 bases and V by 5 bases; bases with no gene match: 0. The CDR3 contains 13 residues. Germline CDR1 reads DFQATT; CDR2 reads SNEGSKA (reference sequence). The CDR3 bases are TGCAGTGCTGACAGGGGGCATAATTCACCCCTCCACTTT. It codes for CSADRGHNSPLHF.

This chain joins TRBV12-3 or TRBV12-4 and TRBJ1-5, with D unclear. This CDR3 spans 11 amino acids. The V gene lost 3 bases and the J gene lost 7 bases, with 4 bases spanning the gap. CDR3 region: CASSFAQPQHF. The CDR3 DNA reads as TGTGCCAGCAGTTTCGCCCAGCCCCAGCATTTT.

The rearrangement links TRBV7-9 to TRBJ1-6, with D uncertain. CDR3 length: 16 residues. CDR1 and CDR2 (germline): SEHNR, FQNEAQ (reference sequence). The V end lost 1 base, the J end lost 10 bases, and 17 bases lay between the germline ends. The CDR3 loop reads CASSLGGVSVGSPLHF. CDR3 coding DNA: TGTGCCAGCAGCTTAGGTGGGGTCTCCGTGGGCTCACCCCTCCACTTT. Complete variable domain (other parts from reference TRBV7-9 and TRBJ1-6): DTGVSQNPRHKITKRGQNVTFRCDPISEHNRLYWYRQTLGQGPEFLTYFQNEAQLEKSRLLSDRFSAERPKGSFSTLEIQRTEQGDSAMYLCASSLGGVSVGSPLHFGNGTRLTVT.

V and J are TRBV7-9 and TRBJ2-1, with 7 bases aligning to TRBD1. The CDR3 has 15 amino acids. With 1 base clipped from V and 6 bases from J, the junction kept 6 bases outside the gene matches. Germline loops: CDR1 SEHNR, CDR2 FQNEAQ (reference sequence). This CDR3 is CASSLVWDSSNEQFF. The CDR3 region has the DNA TGTGCCAGCAGCTTAGTGTGGGACAGCTCCAATGAGCAGTTCTTC.

This chain's CDR3 is CASSLFAGGEQYF. CDR3 DNA: TGTGCCAGCAGCTTATTTGCGGGTGGTGAGCAGTACTTC. V and J are TRBV13 and TRBJ2-7; D perhaps matches TRBD2 (5 bases). CDR3 length equals 13 residues. V was trimmed by 2 bases and J by 7 bases, leaving 12 bases between them. Looked up from germline, CDR1 is PRHDT and CDR2 is FYEKMQ (reference sequence).

In its sample, this clonotype was seen once. The chain recombines TRBV6-6 with TRBJ1-4; D not resolved. Germline lookup yields CDR1 MNHNY and CDR2 SVGAGI (reference sequence). Trimming stripped 2 bases from V and 2 bases from J, with 9 bases between. The length of the CDR3 is 15 residues. The CDR3 here is CASSYTSGTNEKLFF. The CDR3 DNA follows: TGTGCCAGCAGTTACACATCCGGGACTAATGAAAAACTGTTTTTT.

This clonotype was detected a few times. The chain joins TRBV11-1 to TRBJ2-3; unclear D gene. The germline V gene has CDR1 SGHAT and CDR2 FQDESV (reference sequence). Trimming stripped 3 bases from V and 8 bases from J, with 6 bases between. This CDR3 is built from 11 residues. CDR3 loop: CASSFKVTQYF. The CDR3 bases are TGTGCCAGCAGCTTTAAGGTTACGCAGTATTTT.

The chain employs TRBV9 and TRBJ2-3, with D perhaps matching TRBD1 or TRBD2 (6 bases each). The CDR3 consists of 18 residues. The ends were cut back, 2 bases at V and 5 bases at J, with 24 bases in the middle. Germline V lookup: CDR1 SGDLS, CDR2 YYNGEE. This CDR3 reads CASSVSHRRRGAQDTQYF. The DNA of the CDR3 is TGTGCCAGCAGCGTGAGTCATAGGCGGAGGGGGGCACAAGATACGCAGTATTTT.

In its sample, this clonotype was seen a few times. The rearrangement links TRBV24-1 to TRBJ2-4; TRBD1 aligns across 10 bases. Gene TRBJ2-5 matches the end of the DNA better, so the J call may be wrong. Germline CDR1 and CDR2: KGHDR and SFDVKD. This CDR3 is built from 16 residues. Here the CDR3 reads CATSDFGDRGKETQYF. In DNA, the CDR3 is TGTGCCACCAGTGATTTCGGGGACAGGGGAAAAGAGACCCAGTACTTC.

V is TRBV19 and J is TRBJ1-2; D is perhaps TRBD1 (6 bases). The CDR3 is 17 residues long. Germline assignment: CDR1 LNHDA and CDR2 SQIVND (reference sequence). Trimming removed 2 bases at V and 7 bases at J, with 23 bases between. CDR3 DNA sequence: TGTGCCAGTAGTATACGGAAACAGGGTGAAGATCTTCGTGGCTACACCTTC. It yields the protein CASSIRKQGEDLRGYTF.

The sample holds a few counts of this clonotype. The chain uses TRBV4-1 and TRBJ2-3; D possibly corresponds to TRBD2 (6 bases). CDR3 length: 15 residues. The germline gives CDR1 MGHRA, CDR2 YSYEKL. The germline V and J ends were trimmed by 1 base and 3 bases, with 11 bases remaining between them. DNA for the CDR3: TGCGCCAGCAGCCAAGTGGCGGGGACGACAGATACGCAGTATTTT. This gives the protein CASSQVAGTTDTQYF.

As for this clonotype: Since a much larger clone is just one base distant, this may be a read error. The rearrangement links TRBV5-1 to TRBJ2-7; possible D gene TRBD1, 7 bases. This CDR3 contains 13 residues. CDR1 SGHRS and CDR2 YFSETQ come from the germline V gene. Trimming removed 6 bases at V and 4 bases at J, with 14 bases between. CDR3 residues: CASIETGRYEQYF. CDR3 nucleotides: TGCGCCAGCATTGAGACAGGGAGGTACGAGCAGTACTTC.

The rearrangement joins TRBV7-9 to TRBJ1-6; D call uncertain. Per the germline V gene, CDR1 is SEHNR and CDR2 is FQNEAQ (reference sequence). There are 16 residues in the CDR3. Trimming left V 3 bases short and J 5 bases short, with 14 bases between. The chain's CDR3 is CASSLDDAPNNSPLHF. For the CDR3, the DNA is TGTGCCAGCAGCTTGGACGACGCCCCAAATAATTCACCCCTCCACTTT.